Below, 5 T cell receptor beta chains from the same sample are listed, as sequenced in a study of blood T cell repertoires in COVID-19. The repertoire was sequenced with immunoSEQ multiplex PCR; TCRdb's copy has only in-frame clones and lacks some. This table holds 410,000 or so clones, about nine tenths found once. The specimen sequenced was peripheral blood. Receptors originate from a woman aged 40 to 49 with COVID-19, enrolled during active disease.

V is TRBV5-1 and J is TRBJ2-7; tentatively, D is TRBD1 (6 bases). CDR1 is SGHRS, CDR2 YFSETQ, per germline. This CDR3 contains 17 residues. V was clipped by 0 bases and J by 0 bases, with 16 bases between them. The CDR3 spells CASSLGLQGRSSYEQYF. The CDR3, as DNA: TGCGCCAGCAGCTTGGGACTACAGGGACGAAGCTCCTACGAGCAGTACTTC.

The table lists this clone with a few counts. The chain has TRBV28 and TRBJ2-7; D is perhaps TRBD2 (6 bases). CDR1 MDHEN and CDR2 SYDVKM come from the germline V gene. The CDR3 consists of 15 residues. V lost 3 bases, J lost 2 bases, and 14 bases lay in between. CDR3 coding DNA: TGTGCCAGCAGTTTTGCCGCCGGGAGCCCCTACGAGCAGTACTTC. It yields the protein CASSFAAGSPYEQYF.

This chain joins TRBV5-1 and TRBJ1-6, with D maybe TRBD1 (6 bases). The CDR3 loop spans 15 amino acids. Between the trimmed V and J ends, which lost 4 bases and 9 bases, there was a span of 17 bases. The germline V gene encodes CDR1 SGHRS and CDR2 YFSETQ. CDR3 sequence (DNA): TGCGCCAGCAGCACCCAGACGGGGGGCTTTTCACCCCTCCACTTT. It is translated as CASSTQTGGFSPLHF.

This chain uses TRBV15 with TRBJ2-7; TRBD1 is a possible D gene (5 bases). This CDR3 spans 17 amino acids. Germline CDR1 reads LNHNV; CDR2 reads YYDKDF (reference sequence). Deletions cut 5 bases from V and 3 bases from J, with 23 bases between. CDR3 nucleotides: TGTGCCACCAGCGGGTCGATTAGGGGCCTCCGCCTCTACGAGCAGTACTTC. Translated, it gives CATSGSIRGLRLYEQYF.

This clone was recorded a few times. V usage is TRBV28 and J usage is TRBJ1-2, with TRBD1 matching 7 bases. V shed 5 bases and J 5 bases; nucleotides not matched to a gene: 11. CDR3 length equals 15 residues. The germline V gene has CDR1 MDHEN and CDR2 SYDVKM. CDR3 residues: CASSRTGLSGYGYTF. The CDR3 DNA reads as TGTGCCAGCAGTCGGACAGGTCTATCTGGGTATGGCTACACCTTC.